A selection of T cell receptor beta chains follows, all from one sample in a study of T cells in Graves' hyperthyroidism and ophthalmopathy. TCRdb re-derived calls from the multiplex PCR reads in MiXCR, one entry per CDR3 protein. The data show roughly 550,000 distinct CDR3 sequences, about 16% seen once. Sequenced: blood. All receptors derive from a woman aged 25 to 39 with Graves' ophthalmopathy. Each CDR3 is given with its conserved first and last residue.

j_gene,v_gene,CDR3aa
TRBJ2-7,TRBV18,CASSPTGHTYEQYF
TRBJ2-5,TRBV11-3,CASSARGGRAPWETQYF
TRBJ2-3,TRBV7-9,CASAGQHTDTQYF
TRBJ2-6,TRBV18,CASSLRTAMESGANVLTF
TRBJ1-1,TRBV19,CASSIEQSTEAFF
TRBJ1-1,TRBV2,CASTLVTEAFF
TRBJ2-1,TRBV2,CASSDSSGNIIGEQFF
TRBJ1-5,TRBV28,CASSKTGYNQPQHF
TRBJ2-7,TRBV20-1,CSARTDSYEQYF
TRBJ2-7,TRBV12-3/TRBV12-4,CASSFVAGFSYEQYF
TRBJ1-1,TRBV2,CASSHYPQGGAGGAFF
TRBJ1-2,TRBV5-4,CASSLNRDYGYTF
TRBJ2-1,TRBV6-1,CASSLDSAMYNEQFF
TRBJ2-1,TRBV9,CASSARTDNEQFF
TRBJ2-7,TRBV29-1,CSVESGSSYEQYF
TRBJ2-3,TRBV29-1,CSVLVAGENWGPDTQYF
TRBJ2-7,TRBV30,CAWRGDNYEQYF
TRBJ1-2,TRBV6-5,CASSYSKTAGDGYTF
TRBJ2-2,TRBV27,CASSSFILRGANTGELFF
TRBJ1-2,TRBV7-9,CASSSPGFPAYYGYTF
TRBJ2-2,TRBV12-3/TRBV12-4,CASSPTRYLGELFF
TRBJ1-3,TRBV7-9,CASIRGQGANTIYF
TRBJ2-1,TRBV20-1,CSARDLAGGSNEQFF
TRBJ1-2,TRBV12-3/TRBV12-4,CASRPGQGSGYTF
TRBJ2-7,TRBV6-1,CASSVGTLSSYEQYF
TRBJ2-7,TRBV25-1,CASRDTFTYEQYF
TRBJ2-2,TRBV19,CASSAQTFTGELFF
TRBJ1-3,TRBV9,CASSVETDPGSTIYF
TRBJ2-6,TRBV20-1,CSAPFSGRKIDSGANVLTF
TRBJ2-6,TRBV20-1,CSARDWRSSGANVLTF
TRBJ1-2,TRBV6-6,CASSYSTYNYGYTF
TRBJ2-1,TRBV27,CASLHSARSSYNEQFF
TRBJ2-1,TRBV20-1,CSARVASGFNEQFF
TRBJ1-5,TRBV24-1,CATSEDSSNQPQHF
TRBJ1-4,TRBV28,CASSLLGRAGKLFF
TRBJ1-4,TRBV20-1,CSASRGATEKLFF
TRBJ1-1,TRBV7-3,CASSLSWNTEAFF
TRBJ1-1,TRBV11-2,CASSLVGTANTEAFF
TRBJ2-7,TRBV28,CASSSQTLSCEQYF
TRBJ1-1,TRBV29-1,CSVPGEGAEAFF
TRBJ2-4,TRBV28,CASSLLGAPGDIQYF
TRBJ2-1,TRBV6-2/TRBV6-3,CASSGADMNEQFF
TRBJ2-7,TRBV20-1,CSARVGGSAVYEQYF
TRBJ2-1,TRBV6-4,CASSGPSGSLIYNEQFF